The 20 T cell receptor beta chains below come from one sample, sequenced in a study of T-cell reconstitution after alpha-beta-depleted transplantation in children. TCRbeta library construction was performed incorporating unique molecular identifiers. TCRdb re-analysed the PCR reads in MiXCR, keeping a single row per CDR3 protein. The sample holds about 610,000 distinct CDR3 sequences, roughly a tenth seen once. The source material was PBMCs from the stem cell graft donor, sampled from the stem cell graft. The receptors derive from a human donor who donated a stem cell graft to a child with acute myeloid leukemia.

V gene TRBV20-1 combines with J gene TRBJ2-1, with 8 bases aligning to TRBD2. CDR3 length: 16 residues. The ends lost 6 bases at V and 4 bases at J; junction bases unmatched: 14. Germline CDR1 is DFQATT and CDR2 is SNEGSKA (reference sequence). The CDR3 region has the DNA TGCAGTGCCCTATCGGGGGGGAGGATCGATTACAATGAGCAGTTCTTC. Translated, it gives CSALSGGRIDYNEQFF.

In its sample, this clonotype was seen many times. The chain carries TRBV12-3 or TRBV12-4 and TRBJ2-2; D is undetermined. V shed 3 bases and J shed 0 bases, with 5 bases lying between them. CDR3 size: 14 residues. The CDR3 is CASSFRSNTGELFF. In DNA form, the CDR3 reads TGTGCCAGCAGTTTCCGATCGAACACCGGGGAGCTGTTTTTT.

This clonotype was observed a handful of times. The CDR3 nucleotides are TGTGCCACAGCGAACACAGATACGCAGTATTTT. This sequence encodes CATANTDTQYF. This chain uses TRBV24-1 with TRBJ2-3, with D unclear. With 10 bases removed from V and 2 bases from J, the gap between germline ends came to 6 bases. Germline V gene data show CDR1 as KGHDR and CDR2 as SFDVKD. This CDR3 spans 11 amino acids.

This clonotype was seen more than once but under ten times. The chain couples TRBV6-1 to TRBJ2-1, with D possibly matching TRBD2 (5 bases). Between the trimmed V and J ends, which lost 6 bases and 9 bases, there was a span of 15 bases. The CDR3 is made up of 13 amino acids. CDR1 and CDR2 (germline): MNHNS, SASEGT. CDR3 DNA sequence: TGTGCCAGCAGCGGACGGCTAGCAGCTGAGCAGTTCTTC. Its protein product is CASSGRLAAEQFF.

This clonotype has ten or more counts. This rearrangement joins TRBV7-2 to TRBJ2-3; D not resolved. Germline CDR1 is SGHTA and CDR2 is FQGNSA. This CDR3 has 11 amino acids. V lost 6 bases to trimming and J lost 5 bases, with 6 bases between them. CDR3 DNA: TGTGCCAGCAGATCAGGAGATACGCAGTATTTT. This encodes CASRSGDTQYF.

The sample holds a few counts of this clonotype. The CDR3 nucleotides are TGCAGTGCTGTCGACAGGGGTGGCCTAGGAGAGCAGTACTTC. Translation: CSAVDRGGLGEQYF. The J gene is TRBJ2-7, the V gene TRBV20-1; 8 bases are shared with TRBD1. In germline, CDR1 is DFQATT, CDR2 SNEGSKA (reference sequence). The V gene end was trimmed by 5 bases and the J gene end by 7 bases; junction bases not matched to a gene: 13. The CDR3 has 14 amino acids.

The rearrangement uses TRBV5-1 and TRBJ2-1, with D perhaps TRBD2 (6 bases). V shed 6 bases and J shed 0 bases, with 13 bases lying between them. Germline CDR1 and CDR2: SGHRS and YFSETQ. CDR3 length: 15 amino acids. The CDR3, as DNA: TGCGCCAGCACCGGTAGCGGAGACTCCTACAATGAGCAGTTCTTC. Protein sequence: CASTGSGDSYNEQFF.

This clonotype was recorded a few times. This chain links TRBV6-5 with TRBJ2-5; 10 bases match TRBD1. Germline CDR1 MNHEY, CDR2 SVGAGI. The CDR3 extends over 14 amino acids. The V and J ends lost 2 bases and 3 bases, in that order; junction bases with no gene match: 0. The CDR3 DNA reads as TGTGCCAGCAGTTACGGGACAGGGGAAGAGACCCAGTACTTC. This gives the protein CASSYGTGEETQYF.

CDR3 in amino acids: CASSQDRGTGTTEAFF. The CDR3 nucleotides read TGCGCCAGCAGCCAAGATAGGGGGACAGGGACCACTGAAGCTTTCTTT. The V gene is TRBV4-3, the J gene TRBJ1-1; 9 bases map to TRBD1. Germline lookup yields CDR1 LGHNA and CDR2 YSLEER. V lost 0 bases and J lost 4; bases outside the gene matches: 6. This CDR3 contains 16 residues.

The V gene is TRBV7-2, the J gene TRBJ2-7, with D hard to call. There are 12 residues in the CDR3. CDR1 SGHTA and CDR2 FQGNSA come from the germline V gene. Deletions cut 8 bases from V and 7 bases from J, with 15 bases between. CDR3 bases: TGTGCCAGCGCCCCTGGGTGGGCGGAGCAGTACTTC. This gives the protein CASAPGWAEQYF.

This clonotype was seen many times. The chain combines TRBV28 with TRBJ2-7; D is perhaps TRBD2 (5 bases). The CDR3 covers 16 residues. V gave up 5 bases and J gave up 4 bases, with 21 bases separating them. The germline V gene encodes CDR1 MDHEN and CDR2 SYDVKM. DNA for the CDR3: TGTGCCAGCAGTCCCTTGTCTAGCCTAGGTCAGTACGAGCAGTACTTC. This translates into CASSPLSSLGQYEQYF.

This clonotype was observed many times. This chain uses TRBV20-1 with TRBJ2-1; 11 bases are shared with TRBD2. The CDR3 has 14 amino acids. The V segment lost 2 bases and the J segment 6 bases; nucleotides outside the gene matches: 3. CDR1 and CDR2 from the germline V gene are DFQATT and SNEGSKA (reference sequence). CDR3 sequence (DNA): TGCAGTGCTAGACTAGCGGGGGGATCCAATGAGCAGTTCTTC. The encoded protein is CSARLAGGSNEQFF.

The chain combines TRBV3-1 with TRBJ1-5; no clear D gene. Germline assignment: CDR1 LGHDT and CDR2 YNNKEL (reference sequence). Trimming shortened V by 3 bases and J by 2 bases, and 8 bases separated the two germline ends. CDR3 size: 14 residues. The CDR3 DNA reads TGTGCCAGCAGCCAGGGTCGGGGCAATCAGCCCCAGCATTTT. It yields the protein CASSQGRGNQPQHF.

This chain uses TRBV5-1 with TRBJ2-7, with 15 bases that match TRBD2. V dropped 4 bases and J dropped 7; count of bases not matched to a gene: 12. Germline assignment: CDR1 SGHRS and CDR2 YFSETQ. The length of the CDR3 is 17 residues. The CDR3 DNA reads as TGCGCCAGCAGCCCCGGACTAGCGGGAGGGCGGATCGGAGAGCAGTACTTC. It is translated as CASSPGLAGGRIGEQYF.

The chain combines TRBV13 with TRBJ1-1; D call uncertain. CDR1 PRHDT and CDR2 FYEKMQ come from the germline V gene (reference sequence). The CDR3 loop spans 13 amino acids. Deletions cut 1 base from V and 2 bases from J, with 5 bases between. The CDR3: CASSLVANTEAFF. The CDR3 DNA follows: TGTGCCAGCAGCTTAGTCGCAAACACTGAAGCTTTCTTT.

The V and J genes are TRBV5-1 and TRBJ2-7; the match to TRBD2 covers 7 bases. Germline V gene lookup returns CDR1 SGHRS and CDR2 YFSETQ. Trimming cost V 6 bases and J 5 bases; bases outside gene matches: 20. This CDR3 contains 17 residues. This CDR3 reads CASKLRESEAGDHEQYF. For the CDR3, the DNA is TGCGCCAGCAAGCTTCGGGAGTCCGAGGCGGGAGACCACGAGCAGTACTTC. The full variable domain, its missing parts supplied by reference TRBV5-1 and TRBJ2-7, is KAGVTQTPRYLIKTRGQQVTLSCSPISGHRSVSWYQQTPGQGLQFLFEYFSETQRNKGNFPGRFSGRQFSNSRSEMNVSTLELGDSALYLCASKLRESEAGDHEQYFGPGTRLTVT.

In its sample, this clonotype was seen many times. The rearrangement joins TRBV20-1 to TRBJ2-1, with TRBD2 identical over 11 bases. Trimming took 1 base from V and 7 from J; bases not matched to a gene: 6. CDR1 is DFQATT, CDR2 SNEGSKA, per germline (reference sequence). The CDR3 is 15 amino acids. CDR3 amino acids: CSARGSGRAENEQFF. In DNA, the CDR3 is TGCAGTGCTAGAGGTAGCGGGAGGGCCGAGAATGAGCAGTTCTTC.

A word on this clonotype: It is likely a read error, because the conserved phenylalanine at the end of the CDR3 is missing. This chain joins TRBV29-1 and TRBJ2-3; 11 bases map to TRBD1. This CDR3 is built from 11 residues. Germline lookup yields CDR1 SQVTM and CDR2 ANQGSEA. With 7 bases clipped from V and 12 bases from J, the junction kept 6 bases outside the gene matches. The CDR3 coding sequence is TGCAGCGGGACAGGGGGCGCGTTACAGTATTAT. The encoded protein is CSGTGGALQYY.

This clonotype was recorded at least ten times. V usage is TRBV7-3 and J usage is TRBJ2-3; D is undetermined. V was shortened by 0 bases and J by 3 bases, with 4 bases between the two germline ends. Germline V gives CDR1 SGHTA, CDR2 FQGTGA. The CDR3 extends over 13 amino acids. CDR3 protein: CASSLTGTDTQYF. CDR3 nucleotide sequence: TGTGCCAGCAGCTTAACGGGAACAGATACGCAGTATTTT.

In its sample, this clonotype was seen a few times. The CDR3 loop is CASSQDRAQGGTIHGYTF. The CDR3 bases are TGCGCCAGCAGCCAAGATCGGGCCCAGGGAGGGACGATTCATGGCTACACCTTC. The rearrangement joins TRBV4-3 to TRBJ1-2; TRBD1 is a possible D gene (5 bases). Trimming removed 0 bases from V and 6 bases from J, with 23 bases in between. CDR1 is LGHNA, CDR2 YSLEER, per germline. There are 18 residues in the CDR3.